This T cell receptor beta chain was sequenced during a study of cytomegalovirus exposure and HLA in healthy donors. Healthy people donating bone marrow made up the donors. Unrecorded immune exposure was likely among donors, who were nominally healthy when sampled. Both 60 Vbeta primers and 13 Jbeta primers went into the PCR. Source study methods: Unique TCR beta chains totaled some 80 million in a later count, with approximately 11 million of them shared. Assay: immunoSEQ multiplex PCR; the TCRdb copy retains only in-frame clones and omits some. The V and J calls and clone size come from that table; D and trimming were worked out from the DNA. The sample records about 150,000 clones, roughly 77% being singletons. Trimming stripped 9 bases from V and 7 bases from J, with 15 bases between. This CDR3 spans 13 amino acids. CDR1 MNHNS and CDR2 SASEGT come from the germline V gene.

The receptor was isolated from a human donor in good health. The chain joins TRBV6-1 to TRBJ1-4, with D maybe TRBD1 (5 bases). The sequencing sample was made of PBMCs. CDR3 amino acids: CARGVERGEKLFF. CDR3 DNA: TGTGCCAGGGGGGTCGAGCGGGGTGAAAAACTGTTTTTT.